This TCR beta chain was obtained from a study of Graves' ophthalmopathy and Graves' hyperthyroidism. On the study more broadly: Ahead of any treatment, peripheral blood was obtained at the initial diagnosis.

There are 17 residues in the CDR3. V lost 5 bases and J lost 3; bases outside the gene matches: 9. This clonotype was counted ten times or more. From RNA, the CDR3 regions of TCR beta chains were amplified and sequenced. RT-PCR with HTBI primers came first, then second-round multiplex PCR. TCRdb ran MiXCR on the multiplex PCR reads and lists one entry per CDR3 protein. Of hundreds of thousands of distinct CDR3 sequences in the sample, under 25% were seen once. The clonotype comes from a woman aged 18-29 years with stable Graves' hyperthyroidism. Sequenced sample: peripheral blood. The gene calls are TRBV12-3 or TRBV12-4 and TRBJ1-5, with 11 positions matching TRBD1. In nucleotides, the CDR3 is TGTGCCAGCAGTCCGGACAGGGGGCGCGGGTCCAATCAGCCCCAGCATTTT. It yields the protein CASSPDRGRGSNQPQHF.